The 16 T cell receptor beta chains listed next were all sequenced from one sample in a study of identical twins. TCRdb used MiXCR to reprocess the 5' RACE reads, holding one entry per CDR3 protein. The sample lists 420,000 or so distinct CDR3 sequences, under 20% seen once, with 10% to 15% in the top ten. Sequenced material: naive T cells sorted from blood. These receptors all come from a man aged 50 to 60 in good health.

There are many counts of this clonotype. The chain links TRBV29-1 to TRBJ2-7; D not certain. The germline V and J ends were trimmed by 4 bases and 3 bases, with 7 bases remaining between them. Germline V lookup: CDR1 SQVTM, CDR2 ANQGSEA. The CDR3 is made up of 11 amino acids. The CDR3 DNA is TGCAGCGTTGTGACCGACTACGAGCAGTACTTC. Amino acids: CSVVTDYEQYF.

J is TRBJ2-3 and V is TRBV6-2 or TRBV6-3; D unclear. The germline V gene has CDR1 MNHEY and CDR2 SVGEGT. CDR3 size: 16 residues. Trimming took off 1 base at V and 4 bases at J, with 15 bases between the two ends. CDR3: CASSYLVSPGSDTQYF. The CDR3, as DNA: TGTGCCAGCAGTTACTTGGTCTCTCCTGGATCAGATACGCAGTATTTT.

This clonotype was observed a few times. The rearrangement uses TRBV12-3 or TRBV12-4 and TRBJ1-2; a weak D match, TRBD1 (5 bases). This CDR3 has 15 residues. With 1 base removed from V and 11 bases from J, the gap between germline ends came to 20 bases. CDR3 sequence: CASSLVGERAMGYTF. CDR3 DNA: TGTGCCAGCAGTTTAGTGGGGGAGCGGGCTATGGGGTACACCTTC.

J is TRBJ2-7 and V is TRBV5-1, with TRBD1 matching over 7 bases. CDR1 and CDR2 from the germline V gene are SGHRS and YFSETQ. The CDR3 has 19 amino acids. The junction had 18 bases not matched to a gene; V was cut back by 1 base and J by 2 bases. CDR3 bases: TGCGCCAGCAGCTTGTACGGCAGGGGGAAGAGTGGGGAGACCTACGAGCAGTACTTC. Translating gives CASSLYGRGKSGETYEQYF.

This sequence joins TRBV7-8 and TRBJ2-1; 11 bases line up with TRBD1. Germline loops: CDR1 SGHVS, CDR2 FQNEAQ. This CDR3 is 15 amino acids long. V was pared by 2 bases and J by 8 bases, with 5 bases of the junction left unmatched. The CDR3 sequence is CASSLPGQGEYEQFF. The CDR3, as DNA: TGTGCCAGCAGCTTACCGGGACAGGGGGAGTATGAGCAGTTCTTC.

The V and J genes are TRBV6-5 and TRBJ2-1; tentatively, D is TRBD1 (5 bases). Germline-derived CDR1 and CDR2 are MNHEY and SVGAGI. V was cut by 2 bases and J by 8 bases, with 16 bases left in between. This CDR3 contains 15 residues. The DNA for the CDR3 is TGTGCCAGCAGTTACAGTAGTGCAGGGTGGGATGAGCAGTTCTTC. Translating gives CASSYSSAGWDEQFF.

This clonotype was recorded at least ten times. The genes are TRBV20-1 and TRBJ1-1; D is unclear. The CDR3 length is 15 residues. CDR1 and CDR2 from the germline V gene are DFQATT and SNEGSKA (reference sequence). The germline V and J ends were trimmed by 0 bases and 5 bases, with 16 bases remaining between them. In DNA form, the CDR3 reads TGCAGTGCTAGAGATCTCCCAGGCGGTCTGACTGAAGCTTTCTTT. Translated: CSARDLPGGLTEAFF.

CDR3 protein: CASRGLAGGNTGELFF. In nucleotides, the CDR3 is TGTGCCAGCAGAGGACTAGCGGGAGGGAACACCGGGGAGCTGTTTTTT. This chain links TRBV27 with TRBJ2-2; TRBD2 aligns across 14 bases. Germline V lookup: CDR1 MNHEY, CDR2 SMNVEV (reference sequence). Trimming removed 6 bases from V and 1 base from J; junction bases left unmatched: 1. The CDR3 totals 16 residues.

In its sample, this clonotype was seen many times. V and J are TRBV7-8 and TRBJ1-6; D ambiguous. Germline assignment: CDR1 SGHVS and CDR2 FQNEAQ. V lost 3 bases to trimming and J lost 5 bases, with 11 bases between them. The CDR3 sequence is 15 residues long. The CDR3 DNA sequence: TGTGCCAGCAGCTTTATGTCAGCGAATAATTCACCCCTCCACTTT. Protein sequence: CASSFMSANNSPLHF.

This clonotype was observed at least ten times. The chain joins TRBV6-2 or TRBV6-3 to TRBJ1-1; TRBD1 is a possible D gene (5 bases). This CDR3 contains 12 residues. Germline V CDR1 and CDR2: MNHEY, SVGEGT. V lost 6 bases and J lost 6, with 11 bases in between. CDR3 region: CASRPGTAEAFF. The CDR3 DNA follows: TGTGCCAGCAGGCCCGGGACTGCTGAAGCTTTCTTT.

The sample holds a few counts of this clonotype. The V call is TRBV12-3 or TRBV12-4, the J call TRBJ2-4; D not certain. V lost 3 bases, J lost 3 bases, and 12 bases lay in between. This CDR3 has 15 residues. CDR3 DNA: TGTGCCAGCAGTTTCGGCGTAGGCGACAAAAACATTCAGTACTTC. Its protein product is CASSFGVGDKNIQYF.

The chain couples TRBV6-2 or TRBV6-3 to TRBJ2-5, with TRBD1 matching 9 bases. The junction had 4 bases not matched to a gene; V was cut back by 4 bases and J by 4 bases. The CDR3 is made up of 14 amino acids. Germline-derived CDR1 and CDR2 are MNHEY and SVGEGT. This CDR3 reads CASSSDRGGETQYF. CDR3 coding DNA: TGTGCCAGCAGTTCGGACAGGGGTGGAGAGACCCAGTACTTC.

The chain is built from TRBV5-5 and TRBJ2-1; 14 bases are a match to TRBD2. With V trimmed by 5 bases and J by 5 bases, 3 bases remained unmatched. The germline V gene has CDR1 SGHKS and CDR2 YYEKEE (reference sequence). The CDR3 length is 15 residues. CDR3 bases: TGTGCCAGCAGGACTAGCGGGGGGGACCACAATGAGCAGTTCTTC. Translating gives CASRTSGGDHNEQFF.

This clonotype was counted ten times or more. The chain recombines TRBV20-1 with TRBJ2-7; TRBD2 aligns across 11 bases. The CDR3 extends over 14 amino acids. With 4 bases clipped from V and 0 bases from J, the junction kept 2 bases outside the gene matches. Germline V gives CDR1 DFQATT, CDR2 SNEGSKA (reference sequence). This CDR3 is CSAKTSGSSYEQYF. DNA of the CDR3: TGCAGTGCTAAAACTAGCGGGAGCTCCTACGAGCAGTACTTC.

This clonotype has just a few counts. The gene calls are TRBV4-3 and TRBJ2-7; weak D call: TRBD2 (6 bases). The ends were cut back, 4 bases at V and 0 bases at J, with 13 bases in the middle. The CDR3 loop spans 15 amino acids. Germline CDR1 is LGHNA and CDR2 is YSLEER. The CDR3 nucleotides are TGCGCCAGCAGCCTAGCGGCAGCCTACTCCTACGAGCAGTACTTC. Its translation: CASSLAAAYSYEQYF.

The rearrangement joins TRBV11-2 to TRBJ2-7, with 10 bases that match TRBD2. CDR1 is SGHAT and CDR2 is FQNNGV in the germline V gene. The CDR3 spans 15 residues. V gave up 5 bases and J gave up 2 bases; unmatched junction bases: 6. The CDR3: CASSPIAGGAYEQYF. The CDR3 DNA sequence: TGTGCCAGCAGCCCAATAGCGGGGGGCGCCTACGAGCAGTACTTC. Complete variable domain (other parts from reference TRBV11-2 and TRBJ2-7): EAGVAQSPRYKIIEKRQSVAFWCNPISGHATLYWYQQILGQGPKLLIQFQNNGVVDDSQLPKDRFSAERLKGVDSTLKIQPAKLEDSAVYLCASSPIAGGAYEQYFGPGTRLTVT.